This TCR beta chain is drawn from a study of OX40 agonist ivuxolimab in advanced cancers. On the study more broadly: Cohort: 80% to 90% men, mean age approximately 64, aged roughly 20 to 79. Of the participants, around 43% had some prior anti-PD-1, anti-PD-L1 or anti-CTLA-4 therapy, which was allowed. Three dose-escalation patients had partial responses: one with hepatocellular carcinoma and two with cutaneous melanoma. Points from the study as a whole: Averaging showed that CD8+ T cells had more expanded clones than CD4+ did.

About this clone itself: The antigen remains unidentified.

Between the trimmed V and J ends, which lost 6 bases and 2 bases, there was a span of 8 bases. Germline values: CDR1 SGHRS, CDR2 YFSETQ. The CDR3 consists of 13 residues. Libraries were prepared by immunoSEQ multiplex PCR; TCRdb keeps only in-frame clonotypes and omits some of them. The table records 10,000 to 13,000 clones, 75% to 80% of them present only once. The chain recombines TRBV5-1 with TRBJ2-2; D unresolved. Sequenced material: CD4+ or CD8+ T cells sorted from blood, taken in a trial of the OX40 agonist ivuxolimab. This clonotype originated in an adult with an advanced solid tumor such as melanoma, head and neck, liver or kidney cancer. The CDR3 protein is CASKDLNTGELFF. CDR3 DNA sequence: TGCGCCAGCAAAGACTTAAACACCGGGGAGCTGTTTTTT. The full variable domain, completed using reference TRBV5-1 and TRBJ2-2, is KAGVTQTPRYLIKTRGQQVTLSCSPISGHRSVSWYQQTPGQGLQFLFEYFSETQRNKGNFPGRFSGRQFSNSRSEMNVSTLELGDSALYLCASKDLNTGELFFGEGSRLTVL.